This TCR beta chain was documented in a study of T cells in Graves' hyperthyroidism and ophthalmopathy. Findings and limits, study-wide: Most thyroid clonotypes expanded above 0.001 appeared in blood too. Researchers report that a 13 V-J model separated ophthalmopathy from stable hyperthyroidism.

Germline CDR1 is LNHDA and CDR2 is SQIVND (reference sequence). The CDR3 is made up of 16 amino acids. J lost 9 bases, V lost 6 bases, and 16 bases had no gene match. Among ophthalmopathy patients, the Clinical Activity Score reached at least 3, the NOSPECS grade reached at least 4, and duration remained under 3 months. Clinical symptoms, serum thyroxine and TRAb, thyroid ultrasound and orbital computed tomography were used for the diagnoses. The investigators amplified TCR beta CDR3 regions from RNA transcripts. In the first-round RT-PCR of the TCR CDR3, the HTBI primer set was used. MiXCR, applied by TCRdb to the multiplex PCR reads, yields one record per CDR3 protein. Of fewer than 450,000 distinct CDR3 sequences detected, roughly 15% appear once; the ten largest clones hold about 20%. This clonotype turned up a few times. Its antigen is not identified.

V gene TRBV19 combines with J gene TRBJ2-2, with 7 positions matching TRBD1. The source is a woman aged 60-75 years with Graves' ophthalmopathy. The sample comprised blood. The CDR3 DNA is TGTGCCAGTAGGGCTAGTCTAGGGGGCGCAATCAGGGAGCTGTTTTTT. Amino acid sequence: CASRASLGGAIRELFF.